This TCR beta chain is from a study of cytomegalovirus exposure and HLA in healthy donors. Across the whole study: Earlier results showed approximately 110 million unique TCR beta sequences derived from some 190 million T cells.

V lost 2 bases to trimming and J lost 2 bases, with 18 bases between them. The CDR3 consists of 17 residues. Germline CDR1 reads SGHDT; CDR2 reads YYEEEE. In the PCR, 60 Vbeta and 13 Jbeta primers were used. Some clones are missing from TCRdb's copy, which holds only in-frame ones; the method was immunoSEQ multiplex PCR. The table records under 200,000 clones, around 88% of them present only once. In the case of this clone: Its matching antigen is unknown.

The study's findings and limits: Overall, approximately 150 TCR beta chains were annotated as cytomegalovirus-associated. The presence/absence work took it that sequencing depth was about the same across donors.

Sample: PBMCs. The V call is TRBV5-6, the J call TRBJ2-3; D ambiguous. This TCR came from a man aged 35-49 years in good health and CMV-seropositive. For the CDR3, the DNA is TGTGCCAGCAGCTTCACACCCCTGCTACTATTCACAGATACGCAGTATTTT. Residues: CASSFTPLLLFTDTQYF. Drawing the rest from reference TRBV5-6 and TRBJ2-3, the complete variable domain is DAGVTQSPTHLIKTRGQQVTLRCSPKSGHDTVSWYQQALGQGPQFIFQYYEEEERQRGNFPDRFSGHQFPNYSSELNVNALLLGDSALYLCASSFTPLLLFTDTQYFGPGTRLTVL.